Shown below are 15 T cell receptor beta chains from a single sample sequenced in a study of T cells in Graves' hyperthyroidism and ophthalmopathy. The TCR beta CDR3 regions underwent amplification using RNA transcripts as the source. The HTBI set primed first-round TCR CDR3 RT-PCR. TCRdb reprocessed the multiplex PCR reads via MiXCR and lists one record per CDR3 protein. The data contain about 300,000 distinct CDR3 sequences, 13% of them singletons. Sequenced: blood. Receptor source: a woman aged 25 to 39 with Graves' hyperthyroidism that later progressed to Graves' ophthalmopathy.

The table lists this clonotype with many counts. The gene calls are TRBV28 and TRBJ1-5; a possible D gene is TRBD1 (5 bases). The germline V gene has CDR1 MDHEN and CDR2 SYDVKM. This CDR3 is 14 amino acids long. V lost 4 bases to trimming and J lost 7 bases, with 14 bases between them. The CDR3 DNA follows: TGTGCCAGCAGTTATTTCAGGGTTGGGCAGCCCCAGCATTTT. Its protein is CASSYFRVGQPQHF.

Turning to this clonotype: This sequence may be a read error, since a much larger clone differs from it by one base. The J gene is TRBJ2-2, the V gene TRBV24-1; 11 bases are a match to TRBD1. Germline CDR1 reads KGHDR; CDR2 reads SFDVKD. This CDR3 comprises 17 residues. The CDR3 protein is CATSDFQGTGGVGELLF. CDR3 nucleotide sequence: TGTGCCACCAGTGATTTTCAGGGGACAGGGGGTGTCGGGGAGCTGCTTTTT.

The CDR3 coding sequence is TGTGCCAGCAGTTACTCGGGGGGGGGACCCCAGCCCCAGCATTTT. This translates into CASSYSGGGPQPQHF. V usage is TRBV6-6 and J usage is TRBJ1-5; tentative D call: TRBD1 (5 bases). V dropped 0 bases and J dropped 7 bases, with 13 bases sitting between them. Germline V lookup: CDR1 MNHNY, CDR2 SVGAGI (reference sequence). This CDR3 region has 15 residues.

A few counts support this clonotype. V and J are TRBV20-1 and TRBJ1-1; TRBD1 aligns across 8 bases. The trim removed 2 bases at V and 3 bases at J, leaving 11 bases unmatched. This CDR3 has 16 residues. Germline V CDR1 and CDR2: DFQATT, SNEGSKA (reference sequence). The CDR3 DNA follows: TGCAGTGCTAGAACTGGACAGGGAAGGGAGGACACTGAAGCTTTCTTT. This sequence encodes CSARTGQGREDTEAFF.

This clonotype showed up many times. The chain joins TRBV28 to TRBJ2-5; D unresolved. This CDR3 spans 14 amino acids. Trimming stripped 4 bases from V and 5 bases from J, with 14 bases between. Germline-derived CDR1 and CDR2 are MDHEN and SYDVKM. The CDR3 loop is CASSSPRLEETQYF. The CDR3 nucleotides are TGTGCCAGCAGTTCTCCCCGCCTCGAGGAGACCCAGTACTTC.

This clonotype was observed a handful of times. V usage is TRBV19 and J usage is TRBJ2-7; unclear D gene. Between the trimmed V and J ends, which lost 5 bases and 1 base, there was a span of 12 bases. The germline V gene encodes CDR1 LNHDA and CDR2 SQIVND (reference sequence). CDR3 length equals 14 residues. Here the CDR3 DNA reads TGTGCCAGTAGTCCGTATGGTGGTTCCTACGAGCAGTACTTC. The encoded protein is CASSPYGGSYEQYF. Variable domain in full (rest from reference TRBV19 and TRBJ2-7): DGGITQSPKYLFRKEGQNVTLSCEQNLNHDAMYWYRQDPGQGLRLIYYSQIVNDFQKGDIAEGYSVSREKKESFPLTVTSAQKNPTAFYLCASSPYGGSYEQYFGPGTRLTVT.

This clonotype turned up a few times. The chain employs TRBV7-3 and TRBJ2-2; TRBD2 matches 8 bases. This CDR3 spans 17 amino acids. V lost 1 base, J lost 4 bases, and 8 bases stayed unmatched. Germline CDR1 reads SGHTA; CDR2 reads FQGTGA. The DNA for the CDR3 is TGTGCCAGCAGCTTAATGCGGCGGGAGGTCGGCACCGGGGAGCTGTTTTTT. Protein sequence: CASSLMRREVGTGELFF.

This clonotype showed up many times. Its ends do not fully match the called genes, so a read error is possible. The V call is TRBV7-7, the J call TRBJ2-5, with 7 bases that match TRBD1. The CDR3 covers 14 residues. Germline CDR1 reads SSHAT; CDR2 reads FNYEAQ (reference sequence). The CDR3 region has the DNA TGTGCTAGCAGCCCCGTCAGGGGGCAAGAGACCCAGTACTTC. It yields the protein CASSPVRGQETQYF.

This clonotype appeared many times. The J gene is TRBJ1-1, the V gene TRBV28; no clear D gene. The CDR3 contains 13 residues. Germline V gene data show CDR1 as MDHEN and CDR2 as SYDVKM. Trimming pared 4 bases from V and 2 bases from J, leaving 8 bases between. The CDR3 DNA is TGTGCCAGCAGTTATCTAGCAAACACTGAAGCTTTCTTT. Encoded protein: CASSYLANTEAFF.

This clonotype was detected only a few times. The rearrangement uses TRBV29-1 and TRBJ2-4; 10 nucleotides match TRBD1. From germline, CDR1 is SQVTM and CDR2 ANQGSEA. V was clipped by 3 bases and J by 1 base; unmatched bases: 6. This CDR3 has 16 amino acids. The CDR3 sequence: CSVDGTGEGAKNIQYF. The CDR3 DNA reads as TGCAGCGTTGACGGGACAGGGGAAGGGGCCAAAAACATTCAGTACTTC.

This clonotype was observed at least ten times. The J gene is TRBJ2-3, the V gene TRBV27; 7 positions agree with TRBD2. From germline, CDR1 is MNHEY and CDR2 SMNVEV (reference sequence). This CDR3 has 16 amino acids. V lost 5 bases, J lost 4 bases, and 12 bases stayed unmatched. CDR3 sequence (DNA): TGTGCCAGCAGTCCCCGACTAGCCCGACGGGCAGATACGCAGTATTTT. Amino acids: CASSPRLARRADTQYF.

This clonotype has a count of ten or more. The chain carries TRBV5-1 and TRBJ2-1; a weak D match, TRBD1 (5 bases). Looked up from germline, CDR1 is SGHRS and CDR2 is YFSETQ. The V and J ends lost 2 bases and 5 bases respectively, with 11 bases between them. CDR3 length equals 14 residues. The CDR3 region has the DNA TGCGCCAGCAGCTTAGGGGATCTGAACAATGAGCAGTTCTTC. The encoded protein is CASSLGDLNNEQFF.

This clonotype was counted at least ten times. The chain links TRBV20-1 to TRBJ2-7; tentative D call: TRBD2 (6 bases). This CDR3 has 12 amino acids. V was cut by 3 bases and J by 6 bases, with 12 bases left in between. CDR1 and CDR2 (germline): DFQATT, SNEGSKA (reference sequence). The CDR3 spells CSASRLVSEQYF. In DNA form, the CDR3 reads TGCAGTGCTAGCCGACTAGTCAGCGAGCAGTACTTC.

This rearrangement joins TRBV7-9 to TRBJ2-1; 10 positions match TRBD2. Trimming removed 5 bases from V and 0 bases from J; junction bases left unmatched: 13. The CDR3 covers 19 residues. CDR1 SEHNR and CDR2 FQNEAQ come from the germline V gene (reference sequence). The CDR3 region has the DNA TGTGCCAGCAGCCCCCCCCCGAGGCTAGCGGGAGTCTCCTACAATGAGCAGTTCTTC. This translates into CASSPPPRLAGVSYNEQFF. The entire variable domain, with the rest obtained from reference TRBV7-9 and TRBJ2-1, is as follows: DTGVSQNPRHKITKRGQNVTFRCDPISEHNRLYWYRQTLGQGPEFLTYFQNEAQLEKSRLLSDRFSAERPKGSFSTLEIQRTEQGDSAMYLCASSPPPRLAGVSYNEQFFGPGTRLTVL.

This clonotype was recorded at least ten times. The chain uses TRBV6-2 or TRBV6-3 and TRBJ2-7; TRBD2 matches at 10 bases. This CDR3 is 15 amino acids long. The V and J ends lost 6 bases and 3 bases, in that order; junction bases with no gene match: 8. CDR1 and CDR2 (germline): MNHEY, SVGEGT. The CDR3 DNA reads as TGTGCCAGCAGAGGACTAGCGGCCCTTGGCTACGAGCAGTACTTC. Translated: CASRGLAALGYEQYF.